This T cell receptor beta chain was captured in a study of blood T cell repertoires in COVID-19. Study-wide context: Researchers got acute and convalescent COVID-19 samples from the United States, Italy and Spain. Nucleic acid was either cDNA or gDNA, and it came from T cells, B-cell-depleted T cells, or PBMCs.

Original analysis: Quantification of nucleated cells was approximated via reference gene primer amplification. Libraries were prepared by immunoSEQ multiplex PCR; TCRdb keeps only in-frame clonotypes and omits some of them. V and J calls and clone size come straight from that table; D and trimming were deduced from the DNA. The table includes about 85,000 clones, around 88% detected once. V trimming: 8 bases; J trimming: 1 base; junction bases outside the gene matches: 11. This CDR3 comprises 16 residues. Germline V gene data show CDR1 as KGHSH and CDR2 as LQKENI. Sequenced material: peripheral blood. The chain links TRBV18 to TRBJ2-3; TRBD2 agrees at 8 bases. The TCR comes from a man aged 55 to 70 with acute or convalescent COVID-19. CDR3: CASHRTGLARTDTQYF. In nucleotides, the CDR3 is TGTGCCAGCCACCGAACCGGACTAGCACGCACAGATACGCAGTATTTT.